Below, 32 T cell receptor beta chains from the same sample are listed, as sequenced in a study of vaccination and CD4 T cells after COVID-19. An Oncomine TCR Beta short-read assay was used to sequence the DNA from cultured CD4+ T cells. Cultured CD4+ T cells were the source of extracted genomic DNA. TCRdb re-called the PCR reads with MiXCR, one entry per CDR3 protein. The sample includes roughly 11,000 distinct CDR3 sequences, around 30% of them seen just once. The treatment here: roughly ten-day PBMC culture with coronavirus spike peptide pools or control peptides (ViraFEST assay). Ahead of the COVID-19 pandemic (2011-2018), the CD4+ T cells of the unexposed donor were collected. Their antigens are not known. The sample was CD4+ T cells from blood, cultured in vitro. These receptors were obtained from a human donor in good health.

This clonotype was observed a handful of times. This chain connects TRBV7-8 to TRBJ2-2; 9 bases are shared with TRBD1. Germline V CDR1 and CDR2: SGHVS, FQNEAQ. The CDR3 spans 15 residues. The V gene end was trimmed by 5 bases and the J gene end by 3 bases; junction bases not matched to a gene: 4. The CDR3 nucleotides are TGTGCCAGCAGCCACCGGACAGGGGACACCGGGGAGCTGTTTTTT. Its protein is CASSHRTGDTGELFF.

This clonotype was counted only a few times. The rearrangement links TRBV27 to TRBJ1-1, with 7 bases that match TRBD1. V gave up 11 bases and J gave up 5 bases; unmatched junction bases: 14. CDR1 and CDR2 (germline): MNHEY, SMNVEV (reference sequence). This CDR3 is built from 14 residues. The CDR3 nucleotides are TGTGCCGTTCACCGGGACAGAAGTCGAACTGAAGCTTTCTTT. Its translation: CAVHRDRSRTEAFF.

V is TRBV15 and J is TRBJ2-7; D possibly corresponds to TRBD1 (5 bases). This CDR3 comprises 16 residues. Per the germline V gene, CDR1 is LNHNV and CDR2 is YYDKDF (reference sequence). The V end lost 0 bases, the J end lost 1 base, and 13 bases lay between the germline ends. Here the CDR3 reads CATSRDGQGWSYEQYF. Written as DNA, the CDR3 is TGTGCCACCAGCAGAGATGGCCAGGGATGGTCCTACGAGCAGTACTTC.

V usage is TRBV19 and J usage is TRBJ2-7; D unclear. V was pared by 3 bases and J by 3 bases, with 12 bases between. The CDR3 is made up of 14 amino acids. CDR1 and CDR2 (germline): LNHDA, SQIVND (reference sequence). CDR3 sequence: CASSIGPKDYEQYF. CDR3 coding DNA: TGTGCCAGTAGTATTGGTCCTAAGGACTACGAGCAGTACTTC.

The J gene is TRBJ2-3, the V gene TRBV11-2, with D possibly being TRBD1 (7 bases). CDR1 is SGHAT and CDR2 is FQNNGV in the germline V gene. The CDR3 has 16 amino acids. V was trimmed by 0 bases and J by 4 bases, leaving 14 bases between them. CDR3 in amino acids: CASSLDRSGGSDTQYF. CDR3 in DNA: TGTGCCAGCAGCTTAGATCGTTCAGGGGGGTCAGATACGCAGTATTTT.

V gene TRBV7-2 combines with J gene TRBJ1-2; the D is unclear. The CDR3 has 15 amino acids. Between the trimmed V and J ends, which lost 5 bases and 0 bases, there was a span of 13 bases. Germline CDR1 SGHTA, CDR2 FQGNSA. The CDR3 loop is CASSQVANPNYGYTF. The CDR3, as DNA: TGTGCCAGCAGCCAAGTTGCGAATCCTAACTATGGCTACACCTTC.

In its sample, this clonotype was seen a few times. This rearrangement joins TRBV7-3 to TRBJ2-1, with TRBD1 matching over 11 bases. There are 15 residues in the CDR3. The germline V gene has CDR1 SGHTA and CDR2 FQGTGA. V shed 7 bases, J shed 7 bases, and the junction held 9 bases outside the gene matches. As DNA, the CDR3 is TGTGCCAGCACCCCCCCGGGGACAGGGGGAAATGAGCAGTTCTTC. The encoded protein is CASTPPGTGGNEQFF.

This rearrangement joins TRBV7-2 to TRBJ1-5, with D unclear. The CDR3 totals 14 residues. The V end lost 1 base, the J end lost 5 bases, and 9 bases lay between the germline ends. CDR1 is SGHTA and CDR2 is FQGNSA in the germline V gene. CDR3 DNA sequence: TGTGCCAGCAGCTTAGGGTCGGGATATCAGCCCCAGCATTTT. Its protein product is CASSLGSGYQPQHF.

The rearrangement links TRBV29-1 to TRBJ1-5; a possible D gene is TRBD1 (5 bases). Germline CDR1 is SQVTM and CDR2 is ANQGSEA. There are 12 residues in the CDR3. Trimming left V 6 bases short and J 4 bases short, with 10 bases between. DNA for the CDR3: TGCAGCGTCACCCAGGGTAATCAGCCCCAGCATTTT. It yields the protein CSVTQGNQPQHF.

This chain connects TRBV28 to TRBJ2-3, with D tentatively TRBD1 or TRBD2 (6 bases each). The V gene lost 3 bases and the J gene lost 7 bases, with 17 bases spanning the gap. Germline V gene data show CDR1 as MDHEN and CDR2 as SYDVKM. The CDR3 runs 15 residues. In nucleotides, the CDR3 is TGTGCCAGCAGTTTCACGAGGATTCGGGGGCATACGCAGTATTTT. Amino acid sequence: CASSFTRIRGHTQYF.

A single count supports this clonotype. Sequence at one end of the junction differs from germline and may be a read error. The chain combines TRBV20-1 with TRBJ2-7; the D gene is possibly TRBD2 (6 bases). The CDR3 consists of 14 residues. CDR1 is DFQATT, CDR2 SNEGSKA, per germline (reference sequence). The CDR3 loop reads CGASDWKEGIEQYF. In DNA, the CDR3 is TGCGGTGCTTCAGACTGGAAGGAGGGAATCGAGCAGTACTTC.

This chain uses TRBV7-3 with TRBJ2-2; tentatively, D is TRBD2 (7 bases). CDR1 is SGHTA and CDR2 is FQGTGA in the germline V gene. CDR3 size: 17 residues. Trimming cost V 5 bases and J 4 bases, with 20 bases left between them. The CDR3 sequence: CASSASRGASSTGELFF. Written as DNA, the CDR3 is TGTGCCAGCAGCGCCAGCCGGGGGGCATCAAGCACCGGGGAGCTGTTTTTT.

The chain links TRBV6-5 to TRBJ1-2; perhaps TRBD1 as D (5 bases). The CDR3 extends over 15 amino acids. Trimming stripped 0 bases from V and 4 bases from J, with 12 bases between. The V gene's germline CDR1 is MNHEY and CDR2 SVGAGI. The CDR3 loop reads CASSYSGRDSYGYTF. Written as DNA, the CDR3 is TGTGCCAGCAGTTACTCGGGGCGAGACAGCTATGGCTACACCTTC.

V gene TRBV7-3 combines with J gene TRBJ2-5, with 8 bases aligning to TRBD2. V shed 5 bases and J 5 bases; nucleotides not matched to a gene: 7. The CDR3 runs to 14 residues. CDR1 and CDR2 (germline): SGHTA, FQGTGA. The CDR3 DNA sequence: TGTGCCAGCAGCCCCCGGGGGGGGCGGGAGACCCAGTACTTC. Translation: CASSPRGGRETQYF.

This clonotype came up a few times. This chain uses TRBV30 with TRBJ1-2, with 7 bases matching TRBD1. Germline V gives CDR1 GTSNPN, CDR2 SVGIG (reference sequence). The CDR3 spans 12 residues. V was pared by 5 bases and J by 2 bases, with 2 bases of the junction left unmatched. For the CDR3, the DNA is TGTGCCTGGTCCAGGGGGAACTATGGCTACACCTTC. This sequence encodes CAWSRGNYGYTF.

The rearrangement links TRBV24-1 to TRBJ1-1, with D unresolved. V was cut by 3 bases and J by 1 base, with 2 bases left in between. The CDR3 is made up of 12 amino acids. CDR1 KGHDR and CDR2 SFDVKD come from the germline V gene. For the CDR3, the DNA is TGTGCCACCAGTGATCCGAACACTGAAGCTTTCTTT. Protein product: CATSDPNTEAFF.

The chain carries TRBV19 and TRBJ2-3, with 8 positions matching TRBD1. V trimming: 4 bases; J trimming: 2 bases; junction bases outside the gene matches: 5. Germline lookup yields CDR1 LNHDA and CDR2 SQIVND (reference sequence). This CDR3 contains 15 residues. CDR3 nucleotide sequence: TGTGCCAGTAGTAGATTGACAGGGGTCACAGATACGCAGTATTTT. It yields the protein CASSRLTGVTDTQYF.

This chain uses TRBV6-2 or TRBV6-3 with TRBJ2-7, with a tentative D call TRBD1 (5 bases). CDR1 is MNHEY, CDR2 SVGEGT, per germline. The CDR3 loop spans 13 amino acids. Trimming removed 8 bases from V and 7 bases from J, with 18 bases in between. CDR3 nucleotides: TGTGCCAGCCCCCCCGAAGGGGCAGAGGAGCAGTACTTC. Its translation is CASPPEGAEEQYF.

The gene calls are TRBV27 and TRBJ2-2; D remains unclear. V lost 6 bases and J 7 bases, leaving 9 bases between the germline ends. Germline V gene lookup returns CDR1 MNHEY and CDR2 SMNVEV (reference sequence). The CDR3 spans 12 residues. The CDR3, as DNA: TGTGCCAGCAGCCGTCTGGGCGGGGAGCTGTTTTTT. Its translation: CASSRLGGELFF.

CDR3 nucleotide sequence: TGTGCCAGAAGCTTGCGGTTAAACACTGAAGCTTTCTTT. It yields the protein CARSLRLNTEAFF. The V call is TRBV5-3, the J call TRBJ1-1; D is uncertain. TRBV5-3 is designated an ORF whose function remains uncertain. The CDR3 spans 13 residues. Trimming took off 1 base at V and 2 bases at J, with 6 bases between the two ends.

Here the CDR3 reads CATSEKSGRASWETQYF. In DNA form, the CDR3 reads TGTGCCACCAGCGAGAAAAGCGGGAGGGCCAGTTGGGAGACCCAGTACTTC. The gene calls are TRBV24-1 and TRBJ2-5; 10 bases fit TRBD2. This CDR3 is 17 amino acids long. CDR1 is KGHDR, CDR2 SFDVKD, per germline. V trimming: 7 bases; J trimming: 5 bases; junction bases outside the gene matches: 15.

Only a few counts were recorded for this clonotype. The rearrangement uses TRBV7-8 and TRBJ2-5, with D unresolved. The germline V and J ends were trimmed by 2 bases and 5 bases, with 12 bases remaining between them. This CDR3 has 14 residues. The germline gives CDR1 SGHVS, CDR2 FQNEAQ. The CDR3 loop is CASSLNAPVETQYF. The DNA for the CDR3 is TGTGCCAGCAGCTTAAACGCCCCGGTCGAGACCCAGTACTTC. The complete variable domain, with remaining parts taken from reference TRBV7-8 and TRBJ2-5, reads GAGVSQSPRYKVAKRGQDVALRCDPISGHVSLFWYQQALGQGPEFLTYFQNEAQLDKSGLPSDRFFAERPEGSVSTLKIQRTQQEDSAVYLCASSLNAPVETQYFGPGTRLLVL.

The CDR3 region is CASSFWSGTGSQETQYF. CDR3 DNA sequence: TGTGCCAGCAGTTTTTGGTCCGGGACAGGGAGTCAAGAGACCCAGTACTTC. The chain has TRBV27 and TRBJ2-5, with 9 bases fitting TRBD1. Germline V gives CDR1 MNHEY, CDR2 SMNVEV (reference sequence). With V trimmed by 3 bases and J by 2 bases, 10 bases remained unmatched. There are 17 residues in the CDR3.

This clonotype was observed a handful of times. The rearrangement joins TRBV4-1 to TRBJ2-3; the match to TRBD1 covers 9 bases. There are 15 residues in the CDR3. The trim removed 1 base at V and 5 bases at J, leaving 4 bases unmatched. Germline V gene lookup returns CDR1 MGHRA and CDR2 YSYEKL. The CDR3 reads CASSQGDRVQDTQYF. The CDR3 DNA reads TGCGCCAGCAGCCAAGGGGACAGGGTGCAAGATACGCAGTATTTT.

This clonotype was observed a few times. The chain uses TRBV4-1 and TRBJ1-3, with TRBD1 as a possible D gene (6 bases). The CDR3 runs to 14 residues. With 6 bases removed from V and 2 bases from J, the gap between germline ends came to 11 bases. The germline CDR1 and CDR2 sequences are MGHRA and YSYEKL. The CDR3 here is CASRQGLPGNTIYF. The CDR3 bases are TGCGCCAGCAGACAGGGTCTCCCTGGAAACACCATATATTTT.

The chain couples TRBV27 to TRBJ2-7; D is possibly TRBD1 or TRBD2 (5 bases each). The CDR3 has 14 residues. V was shortened by 9 bases and J by 4 bases, with 19 bases between the two germline ends. CDR1 and CDR2 (germline): MNHEY, SMNVEV (reference sequence). The CDR3 loop reads CASRRLGESYEQYF. The CDR3 nucleotides are TGTGCCAGTCGCCGGTTAGGGGAGAGTTACGAGCAGTACTTC.

The V call is TRBV7-2, the J call TRBJ1-6; unclear D gene. There are 13 residues in the CDR3. Per germline, CDR1 SGHTA and CDR2 FQGNSA. V lost 5 bases and J lost 11, with 13 bases in between. The CDR3: CASSPHSLTPLHF. The CDR3, as DNA: TGTGCCAGCAGCCCACATTCCTTAACACCCCTCCACTTT.

This clonotype was detected a few times. The chain is built from TRBV20-1 and TRBJ2-7; TRBD2 matches 8 bases. CDR1 is DFQATT, CDR2 SNEGSKA, per germline (reference sequence). V dropped 5 bases and J dropped 2; count of bases not matched to a gene: 8. The CDR3 is made up of 14 amino acids. This CDR3 is CSAWELAETYEQYF. CDR3 nucleotide sequence: TGCAGTGCTTGGGAACTAGCGGAAACCTACGAGCAGTACTTC.

The V call is TRBV15, the J call TRBJ2-7, with D perhaps given as TRBD1 or TRBD2 (5 bases each). The germline V and J ends were trimmed by 5 bases and 4 bases, with 18 bases remaining between them. Germline assignment: CDR1 LNHNV and CDR2 YYDKDF (reference sequence). This CDR3 has 15 amino acids. The CDR3 DNA sequence: TGTGCCACCAGCCCACTTGGGGGTGCCCTTTACGAGCAGTACTTC. Its translation: CATSPLGGALYEQYF.

J is TRBJ1-1 and V is TRBV20-1; possibly TRBD1 for D (5 bases). The CDR3 extends over 13 amino acids. With 2 bases removed from V and 2 bases from J, the gap between germline ends came to 9 bases. Germline CDR1 is DFQATT and CDR2 is SNEGSKA (reference sequence). CDR3 sequence reads: CSARRGENTEAFF. The CDR3 DNA sequence: TGCAGTGCTAGAAGGGGTGAAAACACTGAAGCTTTCTTT.

The gene calls are TRBV28 and TRBJ1-6; D is uncertain. From germline, CDR1 is MDHEN and CDR2 SYDVKM. The CDR3 runs 14 residues. Trimming stripped 2 bases from V and 6 bases from J, with 8 bases between. The CDR3 reads CASSLREFNSPLHF. CDR3 bases: TGTGCCAGCAGTTTAAGGGAATTTAATTCACCCCTCCACTTT.

The chain carries TRBV2 and TRBJ2-5; D ambiguous. Germline V gives CDR1 SNHLY, CDR2 FYNNEI. The CDR3 contains 13 residues. V was clipped by 0 bases and J by 4 bases, with 6 bases between them. This CDR3 reads CASSEALGETQYF. The DNA of the CDR3 is TGTGCCAGCAGTGAAGCGCTTGGAGAGACCCAGTACTTC.